The entry below gives a single T cell receptor (beta chain) sequence along with its context. What it binds is not known. This sample is part of a study of shared clonotypes between healthy human individuals. Whole-study findings and limits: Blood was the sole source, and tissue repertoires probably differ.

About 200 ng DNA, tens of thousands of T cell genomes, went into each sorted-subset replicate PCR. Sequenced by immunoSEQ multiplex PCR; TCRdb stores in-frame clones only, minus some. The sample lists over a million clones, around 76% occurring once. CDR1 is SGHAT, CDR2 FQNNGV, per germline. This CDR3 is built from 14 residues. The junction had 4 bases not matched to a gene; V was cut back by 6 bases and J by 2 bases. The V gene is TRBV11-2, the J gene TRBJ2-1; 7 bases match TRBD2. The sample was memory CD4+ T cells sorted from blood. Noted subset: CD45RA-negative fraction. The TCR was taken from a man aged 18 to 30 in good health. CDR3 in DNA: TGTGCCAGCAGTTGGGCGGGAGCCTACAATGAGCAGTTCTTC. Amino acids: CASSWAGAYNEQFF.